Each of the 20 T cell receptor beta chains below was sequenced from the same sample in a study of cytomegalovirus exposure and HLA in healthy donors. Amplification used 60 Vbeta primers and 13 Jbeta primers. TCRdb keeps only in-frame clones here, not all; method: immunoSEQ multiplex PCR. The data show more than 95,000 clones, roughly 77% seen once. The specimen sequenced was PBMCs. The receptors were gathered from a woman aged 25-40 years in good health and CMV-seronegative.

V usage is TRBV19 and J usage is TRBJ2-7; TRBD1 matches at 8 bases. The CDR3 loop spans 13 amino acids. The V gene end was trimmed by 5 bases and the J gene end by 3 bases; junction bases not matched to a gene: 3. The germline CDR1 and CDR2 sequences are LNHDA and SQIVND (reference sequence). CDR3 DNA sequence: TGTGCCAGTAGTTTTGGACAGGGCTACGAGCAGTACTTC. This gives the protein CASSFGQGYEQYF. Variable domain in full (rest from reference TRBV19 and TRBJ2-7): DGGITQSPKYLFRKEGQNVTLSCEQNLNHDAMYWYRQDPGQGLRLIYYSQIVNDFQKGDIAEGYSVSREKKESFPLTVTSAQKNPTAFYLCASSFGQGYEQYFGPGTRLTVT.

CDR3 sequence: CATSSWTGTNYGYTF. The CDR3, as DNA: TGTGCCACGTCCTCGTGGACAGGGACTAACTATGGCTACACCTTC. The rearrangement links TRBV10-3 to TRBJ1-2; 8 bases are shared with TRBD1. Germline V CDR1 and CDR2: ENHRY, SYGVKD. V lost 10 bases and J lost 0; bases outside the gene matches: 10. This CDR3 spans 15 amino acids.

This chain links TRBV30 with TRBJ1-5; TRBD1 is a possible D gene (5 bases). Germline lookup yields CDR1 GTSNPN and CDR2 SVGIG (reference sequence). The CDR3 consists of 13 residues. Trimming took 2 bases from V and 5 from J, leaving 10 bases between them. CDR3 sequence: CAWSLGEDQPQHF. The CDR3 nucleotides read TGTGCCTGGAGTCTAGGGGAGGATCAGCCCCAGCATTTT.

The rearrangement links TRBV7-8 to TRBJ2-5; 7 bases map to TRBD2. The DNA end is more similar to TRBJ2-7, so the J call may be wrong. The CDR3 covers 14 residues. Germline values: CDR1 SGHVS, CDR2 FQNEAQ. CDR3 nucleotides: TGTGCCAGCAGCGGGGGGACTACCCTCGTCGAGCAGTACTTC. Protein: CASSGGTTLVEQYF.

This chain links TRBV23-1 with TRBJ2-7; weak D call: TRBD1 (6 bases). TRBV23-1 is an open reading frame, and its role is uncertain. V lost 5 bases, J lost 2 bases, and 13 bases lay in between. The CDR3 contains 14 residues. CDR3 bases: TGCGCCAGCAGTGATGGACAGTCAACCTACGAGCAGTACTTC. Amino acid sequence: CASSDGQSTYEQYF.

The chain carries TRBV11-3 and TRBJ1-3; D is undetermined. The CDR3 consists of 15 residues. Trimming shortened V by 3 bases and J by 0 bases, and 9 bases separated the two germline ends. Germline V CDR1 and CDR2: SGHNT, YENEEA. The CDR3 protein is CASSFITDSGNTIYF. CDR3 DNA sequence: TGTGCCAGCAGCTTCATCACAGACTCTGGAAACACCATATATTTT.

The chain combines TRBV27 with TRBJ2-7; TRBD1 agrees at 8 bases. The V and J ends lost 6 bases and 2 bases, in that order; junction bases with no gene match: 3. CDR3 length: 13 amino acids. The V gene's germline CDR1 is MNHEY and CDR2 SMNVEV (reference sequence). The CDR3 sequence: CASRQQGAYEQYF. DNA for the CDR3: TGTGCCAGCAGACAACAGGGGGCCTACGAGCAGTACTTC.

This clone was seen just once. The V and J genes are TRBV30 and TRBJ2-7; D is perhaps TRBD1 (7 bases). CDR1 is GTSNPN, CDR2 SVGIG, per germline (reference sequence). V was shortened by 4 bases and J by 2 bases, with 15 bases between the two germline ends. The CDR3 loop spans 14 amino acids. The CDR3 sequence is CAWKRGRETYEQYF. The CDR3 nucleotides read TGTGCCTGGAAGAGGGGGCGGGAAACCTACGAGCAGTACTTC.

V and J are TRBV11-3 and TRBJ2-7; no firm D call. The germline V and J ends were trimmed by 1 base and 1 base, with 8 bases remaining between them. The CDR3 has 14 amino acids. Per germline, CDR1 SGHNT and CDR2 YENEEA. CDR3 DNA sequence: TGTGCCAGCAGCTTAGCCGTTAAATCCTACGAGCAGTACTTC. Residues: CASSLAVKSYEQYF.

The CDR3 protein is CASSQSGPSARGRNQPQHF. CDR3 nucleotide sequence: TGCGCCAGCAGTCAATCAGGGCCGAGCGCCAGGGGGAGAAATCAGCCCCAGCATTTT. The rearrangement uses TRBV23-1 and TRBJ1-5; 7 bases fit TRBD1. TRBV23-1 is flagged as an ORF with uncertain function. The V segment lost 0 bases and the J segment 4 bases; nucleotides outside the gene matches: 15. The CDR3 runs 19 residues.

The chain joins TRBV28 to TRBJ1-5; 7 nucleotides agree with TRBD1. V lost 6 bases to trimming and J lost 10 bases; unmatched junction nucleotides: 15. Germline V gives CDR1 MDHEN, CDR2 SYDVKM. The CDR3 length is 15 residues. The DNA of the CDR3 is TGTGCCAGCAGCGACCGGACAGGTTTCTCTGCTCCCCAGCATTTT. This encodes CASSDRTGFSAPQHF.

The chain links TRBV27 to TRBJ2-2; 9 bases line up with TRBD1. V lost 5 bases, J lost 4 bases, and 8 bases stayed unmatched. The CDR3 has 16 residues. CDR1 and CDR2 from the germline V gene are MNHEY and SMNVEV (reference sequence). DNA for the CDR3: TGTGCCAGCAGTCGATCTACAGGGGGCGGCACCGGGGAGCTGTTTTTT. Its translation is CASSRSTGGGTGELFF.

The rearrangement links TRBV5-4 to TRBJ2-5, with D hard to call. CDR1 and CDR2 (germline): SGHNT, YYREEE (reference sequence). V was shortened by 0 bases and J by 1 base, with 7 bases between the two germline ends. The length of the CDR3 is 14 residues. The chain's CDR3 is CASSLAHSQETQYF. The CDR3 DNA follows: TGTGCCAGCAGCTTGGCCCACTCCCAAGAGACCCAGTACTTC.

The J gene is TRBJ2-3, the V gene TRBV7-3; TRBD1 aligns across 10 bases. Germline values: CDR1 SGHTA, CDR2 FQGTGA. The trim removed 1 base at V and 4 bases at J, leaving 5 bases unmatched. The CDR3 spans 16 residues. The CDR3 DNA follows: TGTGCCAGCAGCTTAAGGGACAGGGGAAACGCAGATACGCAGTATTTT. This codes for CASSLRDRGNADTQYF.

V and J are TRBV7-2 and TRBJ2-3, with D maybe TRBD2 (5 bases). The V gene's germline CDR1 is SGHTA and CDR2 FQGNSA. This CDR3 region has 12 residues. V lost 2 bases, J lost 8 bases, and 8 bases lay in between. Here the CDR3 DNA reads TGTGCCAGCAGCTTATCGGGGTTTACGCAGTATTTT. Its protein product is CASSLSGFTQYF.

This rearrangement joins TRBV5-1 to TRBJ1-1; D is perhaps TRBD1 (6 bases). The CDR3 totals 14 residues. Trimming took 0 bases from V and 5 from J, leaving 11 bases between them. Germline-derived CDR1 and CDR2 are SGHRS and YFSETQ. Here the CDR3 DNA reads TGCGCCAGCAGCTTGGTACCAGGGGCAACTGAAGCTTTCTTT. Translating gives CASSLVPGATEAFF.

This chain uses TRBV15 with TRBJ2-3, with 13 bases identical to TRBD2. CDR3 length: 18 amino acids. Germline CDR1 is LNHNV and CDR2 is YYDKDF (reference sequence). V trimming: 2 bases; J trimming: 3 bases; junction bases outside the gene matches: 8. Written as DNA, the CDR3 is TGTGCCACCAGCAGACATCCCACGACTAGCGGGGGGACAGATACGCAGTATTTT. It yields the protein CATSRHPTTSGGTDTQYF.

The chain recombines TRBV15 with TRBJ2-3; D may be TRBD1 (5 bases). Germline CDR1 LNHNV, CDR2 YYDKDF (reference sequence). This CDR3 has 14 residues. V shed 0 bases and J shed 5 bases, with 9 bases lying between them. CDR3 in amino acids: CATSRDRVEDTQYF. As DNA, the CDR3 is TGTGCCACCAGCAGAGACAGGGTGGAAGATACGCAGTATTTT.

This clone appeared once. CDR3 bases: TGTGCCAGTACCACCCGGGTTTCGAGCTCTGGAAACACCATATATTTT. It codes for CASTTRVSSSGNTIYF. The chain joins TRBV28 to TRBJ1-3; no definite D call. Trimming took 9 bases from V and 0 from J, leaving 18 bases between them. Germline V gene lookup returns CDR1 MDHEN and CDR2 SYDVKM. This CDR3 is built from 16 residues.

CDR3 in DNA: TGTGCCAGTAGTATAGGTAGCGGGGTTTTGTTCGTGCAGTTCTTC. It encodes CASSIGSGVLFVQFF. The gene calls are TRBV19 and TRBJ2-1; 8 positions match TRBD2. The length of the CDR3 is 15 residues. Germline V gene data show CDR1 as LNHDA and CDR2 as SQIVND (reference sequence). J lost 12 bases, V lost 1 base, and 11 bases had no gene match.